The clone carrying this T cell receptor beta chain showed up many times. The antigen remains undetermined. V was cut by 6 bases and J by 4 bases, with 15 bases left in between. The CDR3 extends over 14 amino acids. In germline, CDR1 is LNHDA, CDR2 SQIVND (reference sequence). The record originates from a study of T cells in Graves' hyperthyroidism and ophthalmopathy. In the study overall: Prior to any treatment, at the point of initial diagnosis, peripheral blood was collected. General observations from the study: Most thyroid clonotypes expanded above 0.001 appeared in blood too.

Diagnostic decisions used clinical symptoms, serum thyroxine and TRAb, thyroid ultrasound and orbital computed tomography. Fresh peripheral blood, roughly 10 ml of it, supplied the PBMCs. Template material for amplifying TCR beta CDR3 regions consisted of RNA transcripts. First-round RT-PCR with HTBI primers amplified the TCR CDR3 region. TCRdb reanalysed the multiplex PCR reads using MiXCR and keeps one entry per CDR3 protein. Altogether hundreds of thousands of distinct CDR3 sequences are present, under 15% being singletons, with the ten largest covering 4.3%. The rearrangement joins TRBV19 to TRBJ1-2, with D possibly being TRBD1 (6 bases). The sequence was obtained from a woman between 40 and 55 years old with Graves' ophthalmopathy. Sequenced: blood. The CDR3 coding sequence is TGTGCCAGTAGCGCGGAGGGGGGTAGCTATGGCTACACCTTC. Protein product: CASSAEGGSYGYTF.